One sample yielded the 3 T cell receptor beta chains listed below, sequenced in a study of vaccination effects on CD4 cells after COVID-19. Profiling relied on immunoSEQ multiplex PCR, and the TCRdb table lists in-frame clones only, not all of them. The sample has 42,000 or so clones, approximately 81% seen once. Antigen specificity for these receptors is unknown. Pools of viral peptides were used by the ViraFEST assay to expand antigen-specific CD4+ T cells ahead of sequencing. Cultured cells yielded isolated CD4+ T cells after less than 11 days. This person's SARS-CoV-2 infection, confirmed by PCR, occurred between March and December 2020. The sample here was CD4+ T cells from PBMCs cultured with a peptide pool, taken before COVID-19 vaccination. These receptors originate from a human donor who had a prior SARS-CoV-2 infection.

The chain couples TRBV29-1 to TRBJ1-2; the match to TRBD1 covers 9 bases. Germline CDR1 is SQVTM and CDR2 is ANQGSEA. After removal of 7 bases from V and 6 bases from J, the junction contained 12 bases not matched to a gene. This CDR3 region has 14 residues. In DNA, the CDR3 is TGCAGCGCCGGAGTTTTCGACAGGGGGGATGGCTACACCTTC. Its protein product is CSAGVFDRGDGYTF.

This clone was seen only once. In DNA form, the CDR3 reads TGTGCCAGCAAAGTAGGGGATTCACCCCTCCACTTT. The encoded protein is CASKVGDSPLHF. The chain is built from TRBV2 and TRBJ1-6, with D possibly matching TRBD1 (5 bases). The V gene lost 7 bases and the J gene lost 8 bases, with 9 bases spanning the gap. Per germline, CDR1 SNHLY and CDR2 FYNNEI. The CDR3 is 12 amino acids.

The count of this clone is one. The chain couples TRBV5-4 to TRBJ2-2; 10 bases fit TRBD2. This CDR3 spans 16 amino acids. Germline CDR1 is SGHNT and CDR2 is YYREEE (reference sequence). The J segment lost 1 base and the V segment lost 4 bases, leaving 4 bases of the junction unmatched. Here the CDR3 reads CASSTIAGGNTGELFF. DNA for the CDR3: TGTGCCAGCAGCACCATAGCGGGGGGGAACACCGGGGAGCTGTTTTTT.